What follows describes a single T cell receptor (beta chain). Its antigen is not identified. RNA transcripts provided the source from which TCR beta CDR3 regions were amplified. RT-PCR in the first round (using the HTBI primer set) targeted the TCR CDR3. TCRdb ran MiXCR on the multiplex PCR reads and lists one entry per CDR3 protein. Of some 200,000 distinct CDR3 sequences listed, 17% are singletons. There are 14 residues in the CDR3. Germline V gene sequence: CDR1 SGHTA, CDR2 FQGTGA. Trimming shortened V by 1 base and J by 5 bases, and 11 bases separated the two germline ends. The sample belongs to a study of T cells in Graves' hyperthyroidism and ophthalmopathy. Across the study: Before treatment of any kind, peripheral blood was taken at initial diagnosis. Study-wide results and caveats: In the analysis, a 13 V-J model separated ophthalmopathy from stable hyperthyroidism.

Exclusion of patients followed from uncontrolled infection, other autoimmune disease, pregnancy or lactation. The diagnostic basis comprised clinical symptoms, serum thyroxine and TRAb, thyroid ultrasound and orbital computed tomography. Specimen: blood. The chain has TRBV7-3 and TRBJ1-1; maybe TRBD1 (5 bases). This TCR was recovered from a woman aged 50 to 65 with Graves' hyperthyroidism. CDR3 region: CASSLNGQGTEAFF. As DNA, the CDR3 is TGTGCCAGCAGCTTAAACGGCCAGGGAACTGAAGCTTTCTTT.